This T cell receptor beta chain was identified during a study of T cell repertoires in cytomegalovirus infection. A single record per CDR3 protein comes from TCRdb applying MiXCR to the reads. Of fewer than 850,000 distinct CDR3 sequences listed, 25% to 35% were seen once; the top ten hold around 14%. This CDR3 is built from 12 residues. Trimming removed 6 bases at V and 4 bases at J, with 10 bases between. Germline values: CDR1 DFQATT, CDR2 SNEGSKA (reference sequence). Study results and caveats: CMV-specific HLA-C-restricted TCR beta clonotypes dominated the ex vivo response. CMV carriers with the relevant HLA were identified by cumulative public TCR beta family frequency.

Comments on this clonotype: What it binds is not known.

The sample consisted of cultured CD8+ T cells from PBMCs, taken from culture after CMV antigen stimulation. The V gene is TRBV20-1, the J gene TRBJ2-1; D tentatively fits TRBD1 or TRBD2 (5 bases each). This clonotype was sampled from a human donor in good health (CMV status not recorded). Some clones in this sample may be carry-over from other donors' samples. This CDR3 is CSAQEGYNEQFF. Written as DNA, the CDR3 is TGCAGTGCCCAAGAGGGGTACAATGAGCAGTTCTTC.